This note documents a single T cell receptor (beta chain) sequence. This entry comes from a study of patients and donors after allogeneic stem cell transplantation. TCRdb re-derived calls from the RT-PCR reads in MiXCR, one entry per CDR3 protein. This sample has more than 150,000 distinct CDR3 sequences; approximately 22% occur once, and the top ten carry about 24%. The sequence was collected from a human donor who was either an allogeneic HSCT recipient or a stem cell or donor lymphocyte infusion donor (not recorded which). It is not recorded whose cells these are; they may come from a transplant donor. The sequencing input was blood, either unsorted or a sorted T cell fraction (not recorded which).

The CDR3, as DNA: TGTGCCAGCTCACCAATGTTCCGACAGAAAAACATTCAGTACTTC. Residues: CASSPMFRQKNIQYF. This chain uses TRBV18 with TRBJ2-4; TRBD1 is a possible D gene (5 bases). Trimming took off 2 bases at V and 4 bases at J, with 12 bases between the two ends. CDR1 is KGHSH, CDR2 LQKENI, per germline. The CDR3 sequence is 15 residues long.